This entry features one T cell receptor (beta chain) sequence. Its antigen target is currently unknown. Base quality data are lacking; no much larger clone is found one base away. The source of the sample is a study of human T cells and chemical hapten exposure (dated by TCRdb to the early 2020s). A note on the overall study: For sensitization, 2% DPC in acetone was applied to a 2 cm by 2 cm area of upper inner arm skin. Patients additionally received weekly therapeutic DPC doses to the scalp throughout the approximately 25-week study period. Patch testing was done on the upper back using Finn chambers containing 0.01% DPC, and results were scored after 6 days according to International Contact Dermatitis Research Group standards. Most of the patients in the cohort were female, and the cohort covered alopecia areata with under or over 50% scalp involvement, alopecia totalis and alopecia universalis. Libraries were pooled for sequencing, and per-sample TCR yields varied mainly because of small differences in library volumes within the pool. Peripheral blood TCR repertoire changes were tracked in vivo in alopecia patients during primary and secondary sensitization to the hapten diphenylcyclopropenone (DPC). Blood samples were taken from patients before sensitization (week 0) and at 2, 6 and about 24 weeks after DPC sensitization. For TCR sequencing, blood came from over 25 alopecia patients at anywhere from one to four time points (pre-sensitization, 2, 6 and 24 weeks).

This specimen's time point label, per the study, means: patch test 1, 2 weeks after DPC sensitization. The intended sense of this specimen's treatment or condition label: therapeutic diphenylcyclopropenone sensitization with weekly scalp DPC. At each patch-test visit, blood was drawn before the patch test was applied. Patients were considered eligible if aged 18 to 70, diagnosed with alopecia and deemed suitable for DPC therapy, and patients were excluded if pregnant. Total RNA was isolated from unfractionated whole blood collected in Tempus Blood RNA tubes. Receptor libraries were prepared by RACE. These reads were obtained on a NextSeq 500. Library preparation attached unique molecular identifiers to individual cDNA molecules for quantitative, reproducible TCR counting. Both TCR alpha and TCR beta chains were sequenced from each blood RNA sample. In the authors' own workflow: Samples had a median of 95,638 TCRs, with a range from about 23,224 to 750,000. The Decombinator software suite was used to annotate V, J and CDR3 in the TCR reads. For the PS versus PT1 abundance plots, all samples were subsampled to the same number of TCRs (28,000). TCRs were defined as expanded if absent before sensitization and observed at least eight times at the 2-week time point. Clones were called with MiXCR by TCRdb after fastp trimmed the public reads at Q25, and only in-frame beta chains were retained. Identical CDR3 protein sequences are pooled into one entry, listed with their most common genes and DNA. These V and J calls derive from TCRdb rather than the authors' analysis. Counted in this sample were 79,000 or so distinct CDR3 sequences; under 13% of them appeared once. The ten largest clonotypes hold 1.3% to 1.5% of the sample.

The study at large found these results: Repeated subsampling changed both the strength of the expansion versus patch-test correlation and the threshold at which that correlation became significant. All patients had alopecia, a presumed autoimmune disease, so their immune response might differ from that of healthy individuals. Patch test score correlated positively with the number of PT1 expanded TCRs, reaching significance at thresholds 8, 16 and 32 but not at 4. DPC sensitization did not change how many TCRs were above 1 in 1000 frequency, and no evidence was found of alterations in global repertoire structure. Expanded TCRs formed significantly more large CDR3 similarity clusters than pre-sensitization or healthy control sets, consistent with antigen-driven responses.

Sequences SGHTA (CDR1) and FQGNSA (CDR2) are obtained from the germline V gene. The V and J ends are trimmed by 2 bases and 5 bases, leaving 8 bases between them. The CDR3 has 13 amino acids, counting the end cysteine and phenylalanine. Kept here is only the CDR3 DNA, which spans 39 bases and is read in frame from base 1. Here the chain combines TRBV7-2 and TRBJ2-3; the D gene lacks a confident call. The material sequenced was whole blood, taken in connection with sensitization to the hapten diphenylcyclopropenone (DPC). The sequence derives from a woman aged 45-65 years with alopecia areata. Some clones in this sample may be carry-over from other donors' samples. This receptor has the CDR3 CASSLRVRDTQYF. The sequenced DNA: TGTGCCAGCAGCTTACGGGTCCGAGATACGCAGTATTTT. Reference TRBV7-2 and TRBJ2-3 genes cover what lies past the CDR3, so the full variable domain is GAGVSQSPSNKVTEKGKDVELRCDPISGHTALYWYRQSLGQGLEFLIYFQGNSAPDKSGLPSDRFSAERTGGSVSTLTIQRTQQEDSAVYLCASSLRVRDTQYFGPGTRLTVL.